This T cell receptor (beta chain) comes out of a study of shared clonotypes between healthy human individuals. The naive CD8 population came from CD45RO-negative cells selected for CCR7, without terminally differentiated effector memory CD45RA+ cells. The protocol was immunoSEQ multiplex PCR, while the TCRdb copy is restricted to in-frame clones and leaves out a portion. This sample has roughly 1,800,000 clones, with about 95% found just once. After removal of 3 bases from V and 6 bases from J, the junction contained 7 bases not matched to a gene. The germline V gene has CDR1 MNHEY and CDR2 SMNVEV (reference sequence). The CDR3 consists of 15 residues. This clone was found once.

The rearrangement joins TRBV27 to TRBJ2-1, with 8 bases fitting TRBD2. Sequenced sample: naive CD8+ T cells sorted from blood. The receptor was derived from a man in his late teens or twenties in good health. The CDR3: CASSFILAEGNEQFF. The CDR3 DNA reads TGTGCCAGCAGTTTTATACTAGCGGAGGGCAATGAGCAGTTCTTC.